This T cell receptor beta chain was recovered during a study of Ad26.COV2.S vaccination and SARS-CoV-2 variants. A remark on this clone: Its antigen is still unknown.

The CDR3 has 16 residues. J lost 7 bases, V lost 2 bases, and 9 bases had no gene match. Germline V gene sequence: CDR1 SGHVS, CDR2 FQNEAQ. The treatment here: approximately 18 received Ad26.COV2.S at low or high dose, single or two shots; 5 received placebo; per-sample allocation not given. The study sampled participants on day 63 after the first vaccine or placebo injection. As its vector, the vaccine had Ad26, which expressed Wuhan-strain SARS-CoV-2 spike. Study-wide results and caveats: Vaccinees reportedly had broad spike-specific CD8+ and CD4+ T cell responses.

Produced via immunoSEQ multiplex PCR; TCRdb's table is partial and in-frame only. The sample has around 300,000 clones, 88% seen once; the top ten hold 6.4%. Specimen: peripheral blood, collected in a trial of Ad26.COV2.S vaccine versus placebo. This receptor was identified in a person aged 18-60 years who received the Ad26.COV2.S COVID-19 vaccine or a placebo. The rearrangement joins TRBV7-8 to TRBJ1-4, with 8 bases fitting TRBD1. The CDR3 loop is CASSLLGQGLGEKLFF. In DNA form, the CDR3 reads TGTGCCAGCAGCTTACTAGGACAGGGTCTCGGTGAAAAACTGTTTTTT.